A single sample gave rise to the 7 T cell receptor beta chains below, sequenced in a study of blood T cell repertoires in COVID-19. Here immunoSEQ multiplex PCR was the method, and the copy in TCRdb shows in-frame clones only, minus some. The sample includes 80,000 to 100,000 clones, about 85% seen only once; the top ten take about 5%. Specimen: peripheral blood. All receptors come from a man in his 70s with acute or convalescent COVID-19.

The chain couples TRBV28 to TRBJ1-5, with 7 bases lining up with TRBD1. Germline V gives CDR1 MDHEN, CDR2 SYDVKM. This CDR3 is 17 amino acids long. Trimming at V came to 5 bases and at J to 1 base, leaving 11 bases not matched to a gene. CDR3 in amino acids: CASSPRRAGGSNQPQHF. Here the CDR3 DNA reads TGTGCCAGCAGTCCTCGGAGGGCAGGGGGAAGCAATCAGCCCCAGCATTTT.

The rearrangement uses TRBV30 and TRBJ1-1, with TRBD1 matching over 10 bases. CDR1 GTSNPN and CDR2 SVGIG come from the germline V gene (reference sequence). V shed 3 bases and J 7 bases; nucleotides not matched to a gene: 5. This CDR3 spans 13 amino acids. CDR3 DNA sequence: TGTGCCTGGAGGGGACAGGGGACTGGTGAAGCTTTCTTT. This translates into CAWRGQGTGEAFF.

The rearrangement joins TRBV23-1 to TRBJ1-4; possibly TRBD1 for D (5 bases). TRBV23-1 has ORF status, its function being uncertain. CDR3 length equals 16 residues. Trimming shortened V by 0 bases and J by 6 bases, and 14 bases separated the two germline ends. The DNA of the CDR3 is TGCGCCAGCAGTCAATCGTCGGCAAGGGGTGATGAAAAACTGTTTTTT. Amino acids: CASSQSSARGDEKLFF.

V gene TRBV5-1 combines with J gene TRBJ2-7; TRBD1 might be the D (7 bases). The CDR3 length is 15 residues. The germline V and J ends were trimmed by 0 bases and 3 bases, with 13 bases remaining between them. The V gene's germline CDR1 is SGHRS and CDR2 YFSETQ. The DNA of the CDR3 is TGCGCCAGCAGCTTGGCCGGCAGGGGGGTCTACGAGCAGTACTTC. This translates into CASSLAGRGVYEQYF.

The CDR3 nucleotides are TGTGCCAGCAGCTCCAGGGGGCTAGGAGAGACCCAGTACTTC. This codes for CASSSRGLGETQYF. V is TRBV28 and J is TRBJ2-5; TRBD1 matches 8 bases. The J segment lost 4 bases and the V segment lost 6 bases, leaving 7 bases of the junction unmatched. Germline V gene lookup returns CDR1 MDHEN and CDR2 SYDVKM. This CDR3 comprises 14 residues.

The CDR3 DNA reads as TGTGCCAGCAGCTTTGAACTAGCGGGGGGCGTAGATACGCAGTATTTT. This translates into CASSFELAGGVDTQYF. This chain connects TRBV7-6 to TRBJ2-3; TRBD2 matches at 12 bases. This CDR3 comprises 16 residues. The germline CDR1 and CDR2 sequences are SGHVS and FNYEAQ. Germline trimming cut 3 bases from V and 5 bases from J; bases unmatched to any gene: 6.

The chain carries TRBV6-5 and TRBJ2-1, with TRBD1 matching over 11 bases. Germline CDR1 reads MNHEY; CDR2 reads SVGAGI. The CDR3 has 14 amino acids. V was pared by 7 bases and J by 7 bases, with 6 bases of the junction left unmatched. The CDR3 is CASTWDRGGNEQFF. The CDR3 DNA follows: TGTGCCAGCACCTGGGACAGGGGGGGGAATGAGCAGTTCTTC.